The present T cell receptor (beta chain) was sequenced within a study of response to subunit inactivated influenza vaccine. There are 14 residues in the CDR3. V lost 4 bases to trimming and J lost 3 bases; unmatched junction nucleotides: 4. Germline V gene lookup returns CDR1 MNHEY and CDR2 SVGEGT. TCRdb re-derived calls from the RT-PCR reads in MiXCR, one entry per CDR3 protein. The top ten clones hold roughly 13% of a sample with 450,000 to 600,000 distinct CDR3 sequences, 6% to 9% of them seen once. This clonotype was obtained from a man between 45 and 75 years old who received an inactivated influenza vaccine. The gene calls are TRBV6-2 or TRBV6-3 and TRBJ1-2, with 8 bases aligning to TRBD1. Source: PBMCs from blood, taken around 25 months after vaccination. CDR3 sequence (DNA): TGTGCCAGCAGTTTAAAGGACAGGGACTATGGCTACACCTTC. It specifies CASSLKDRDYGYTF.